Shown below are 8 T cell receptor beta chains from a single sample sequenced in a study of T-cell reconstitution after alpha-beta-depleted transplantation in children. Library preparation (for TCRbeta) was performed with unique molecular identifiers. A single record per CDR3 protein comes from TCRdb applying MiXCR to the PCR reads. The sample holds almost 500,000 distinct CDR3 sequences; around 12% are singletons and the top ten take about 6%. The sequences come from PBMCs from the stem cell graft donor, collected from the stem cell graft. Every receptor here comes from a human donor who donated a stem cell graft to a child with combined immunodeficiency.

This clonotype was detected ten times or more. The gene calls are TRBV20-1 and TRBJ2-7, with 9 bases that match TRBD2. The CDR3 is 16 residues long. CDR1 and CDR2 (germline): DFQATT, SNEGSKA (reference sequence). V was clipped by 6 bases and J by 1 base; unmatched bases: 13. CDR3 sequence reads: CSALWPSGKESYEQYF. Written as DNA, the CDR3 is TGCAGTGCCTTATGGCCTAGCGGGAAAGAATCCTACGAGCAGTACTTC.

In its sample, this clonotype was seen a few times. The rearrangement uses TRBV10-3 and TRBJ2-5; 7 positions agree with TRBD2. The CDR3 length is 15 residues. Trimming cost V 8 bases and J 0 bases; bases outside gene matches: 9. CDR1 ENHRY and CDR2 SYGVKD come from the germline V gene. The CDR3 DNA reads as TGTGCCATCGGGGAGGGGCAGGAGTACCAAGAGACCCAGTACTTC. Its translation is CAIGEGQEYQETQYF.

The J gene is TRBJ1-1, the V gene TRBV27; 8 bases fit TRBD1. The CDR3 sequence is 13 residues long. The germline V gene has CDR1 MNHEY and CDR2 SMNVEV (reference sequence). V dropped 5 bases and J dropped 8; count of bases not matched to a gene: 7. CDR3 sequence: CASSPDQGAEAFF. CDR3 nucleotides: TGTGCCAGCAGTCCCGACCAGGGGGCGGAAGCTTTCTTT.

The rearrangement joins TRBV7-9 to TRBJ2-5, with 12 bases lining up with TRBD2. CDR1 and CDR2 from the germline V gene are SEHNR and FQNEAQ (reference sequence). The CDR3 extends over 14 amino acids. The V segment lost 5 bases and the J segment 4 bases; nucleotides outside the gene matches: 2. CDR3 DNA: TGTGCCAGCAGCAGGACTAGCGGGACAGAGACCCAGTACTTC. Amino acid sequence: CASSRTSGTETQYF.

The chain joins TRBV29-1 to TRBJ1-2; D not certain. Germline CDR1 reads SQVTM; CDR2 reads ANQGSEA. The CDR3 covers 10 residues. V lost 1 base to trimming and J lost 7 bases, with 4 bases between them. The DNA of the CDR3 is TGCAGCGTTGAAGCTGGTGGCTACACCTTC. Its translation is CSVEAGGYTF.

Many counts were recorded for this clonotype. The CDR3 DNA is TGTGCCAGCAGCAGAGACAGGGGAACCGGGGAGCTGTTTTTT. As protein: CASSRDRGTGELFF. J is TRBJ2-2 and V is TRBV21-1; the D segment call TRBD1 is taken from the table without a DNA check. TRBV21-1 is designated a pseudogene. The CDR3 consists of 14 residues.

This clonotype was seen only a few times. V is TRBV27 and J is TRBJ2-3; maybe TRBD1 (6 bases). CDR3 length equals 20 residues. V gave up 5 bases and J gave up 3 bases, with 30 bases separating them. Germline V CDR1 and CDR2: MNHEY, SMNVEV (reference sequence). The CDR3 DNA is TGTGCCAGCAGTCCATGGGGTAGTAGAGCTACAGGGAAGTGGACAGATACGCAGTATTTT. Amino acid sequence: CASSPWGSRATGKWTDTQYF.

At least ten counts were recorded for this clonotype. The chain links TRBV12-3 or TRBV12-4 to TRBJ2-5, with D tentatively TRBD2 (6 bases). The germline V and J ends were trimmed by 4 bases and 7 bases, with 7 bases remaining between them. The CDR3 is 11 amino acids. CDR3 sequence: CASSYGGTQYF. For the CDR3, the DNA is TGTGCCAGCAGTTACGGGGGGACCCAGTACTTC.